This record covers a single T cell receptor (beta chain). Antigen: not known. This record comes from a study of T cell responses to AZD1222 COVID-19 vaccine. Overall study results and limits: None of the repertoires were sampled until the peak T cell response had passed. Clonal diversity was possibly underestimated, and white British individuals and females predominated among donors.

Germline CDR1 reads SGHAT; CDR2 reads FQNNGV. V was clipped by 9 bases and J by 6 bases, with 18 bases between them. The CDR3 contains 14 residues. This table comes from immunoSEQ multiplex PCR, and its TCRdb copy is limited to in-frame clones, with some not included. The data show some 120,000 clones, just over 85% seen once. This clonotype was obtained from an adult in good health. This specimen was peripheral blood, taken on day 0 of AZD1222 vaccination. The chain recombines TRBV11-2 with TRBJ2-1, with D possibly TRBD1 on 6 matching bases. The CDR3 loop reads CASIRMGAVNEQFF. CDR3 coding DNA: TGTGCCAGTATCAGGATGGGGGCAGTCAATGAGCAGTTCTTC.